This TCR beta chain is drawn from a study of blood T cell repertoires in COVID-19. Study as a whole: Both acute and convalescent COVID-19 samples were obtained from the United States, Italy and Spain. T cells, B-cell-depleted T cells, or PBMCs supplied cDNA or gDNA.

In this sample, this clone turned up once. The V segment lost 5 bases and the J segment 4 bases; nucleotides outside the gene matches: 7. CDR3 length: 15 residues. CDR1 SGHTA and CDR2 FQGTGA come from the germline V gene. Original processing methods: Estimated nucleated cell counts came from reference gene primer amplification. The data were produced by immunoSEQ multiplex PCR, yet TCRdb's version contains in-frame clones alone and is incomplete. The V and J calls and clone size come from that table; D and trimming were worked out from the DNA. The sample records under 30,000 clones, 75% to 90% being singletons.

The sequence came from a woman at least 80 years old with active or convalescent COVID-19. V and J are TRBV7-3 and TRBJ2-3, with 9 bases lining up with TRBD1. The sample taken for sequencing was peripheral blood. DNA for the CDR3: TGTGCCAGCAGCCAGACAGGGGGAGTTCCAGATACGCAGTATTTT. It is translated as CASSQTGGVPDTQYF.